A single sample is the source of the 9 T cell receptor beta chains below, sequenced in a study of shared clonotypes between healthy human individuals. Repertoires were generated with immunoSEQ multiplex PCR, while TCRdb's copy carries only in-frame clones and drops some. The table lists about 1.1 million clones, around three quarters of them singletons. The sequenced sample was memory CD4+ T cells from PBMCs. The subset was: CD45RA-negative fraction. Source of these receptors: a man between 18 and 29 years old in good health. Some clones in this sample may be carry-over from other donors' samples.

Concerning this clone itself: Just one base apart from a much larger clone, this may be a read error. This chain links TRBV30 with TRBJ2-2; no reliable D call. The V end lost 4 bases, the J end lost 9 bases, and 15 bases lay between the germline ends. The length of the CDR3 is 13 residues. The germline gives CDR1 GTSNPN, CDR2 SVGIG (reference sequence). CDR3 loop: CAWKRQNPRELFF. CDR3 bases: TGTGCCTGGAAAAGGCAGAACCCCAGGGAGCTGTTTTTT.

This clone is a singleton in its sample. The rearrangement uses TRBV27 and TRBJ2-1; D could derive from TRBD1 or TRBD2 (5 bases each). Germline V lookup: CDR1 MNHEY, CDR2 SMNVEV (reference sequence). Between the trimmed V and J ends, which lost 7 bases and 2 bases, there was a span of 15 bases. This CDR3 region has 15 residues. The CDR3 reads CASKSRGQTYNEQFF. As DNA, the CDR3 is TGTGCCAGCAAGTCGAGGGGCCAGACCTACAATGAGCAGTTCTTC.

The chain carries TRBV10-3 and TRBJ2-1, with D hard to call. The length of the CDR3 is 11 residues. In germline, CDR1 is ENHRY, CDR2 SYGVKD. V gave up 6 bases and J gave up 8 bases, with 8 bases separating them. The CDR3 region has the DNA TGTGCCATCAGGCGCGAGGATGAGCAGTTCTTC. It codes for CAIRREDEQFF.

This clone has more than one count but fewer than ten. The rearrangement uses TRBV12-5 and TRBJ2-1; a possible D gene is TRBD2 (8 bases). The CDR3 has 13 amino acids. CDR1 LGHNT and CDR2 FRNRAP come from the germline V gene. V lost 4 bases, J lost 9 bases, and 13 bases lay in between. The CDR3 is CASGSGGGSEQFF. CDR3 sequence (DNA): TGTGCTAGTGGTTCGGGAGGGGGCAGTGAGCAGTTCTTC.

The chain carries TRBV11-1 and TRBJ2-5, with D possibly being TRBD1 (6 bases). CDR1 SGHAT and CDR2 FQDESV come from the germline V gene (reference sequence). Trimming left V 4 bases short and J 2 bases short, with 20 bases between. This CDR3 is 17 amino acids long. The CDR3 bases are TGTGCCAGCAGCTCAGGGACGAAGCAGGGGCATCAAGAGACCCAGTACTTC. It is translated as CASSSGTKQGHQETQYF. The full variable domain, with the rest looked up from reference TRBV11-1 and TRBJ2-5, is EAEVAQSPRYKITEKSQAVAFWCDPISGHATLYWYRQILGQGPELLVQFQDESVVDDSQLPKDRFSAERLKGVDSTLKIQPAELGDSAMYLCASSSGTKQGHQETQYFGPGTRLLVL.

This chain links TRBV10-2 with TRBJ2-5, with D perhaps matching TRBD2 (6 bases). CDR3 length: 15 residues. CDR1 is WSHSY and CDR2 is SAAADI in the germline V gene. Trimming took 2 bases from V and 3 from J, leaving 13 bases between them. The CDR3 reads CASSEPGARKETQYF. CDR3 nucleotides: TGCGCCAGCAGTGAGCCGGGAGCTAGGAAAGAGACCCAGTACTTC.

On this clone itself: Other DNA sequences of this sample code for an identical CDR3. V is TRBV6-5 and J is TRBJ2-3; D is undetermined. CDR1 and CDR2 (germline): MNHEY, SVGAGI. Deletions cut 4 bases from V and 2 bases from J, with 7 bases between. This CDR3 spans 13 amino acids. In DNA form, the CDR3 reads TGTGCCAGCAGTTCCGACTCCACAGATACGCAGTATTTT. Residues: CASSSDSTDTQYF.

About this clone: This sample includes further DNA sequences coding for the same CDR3. The chain combines TRBV9 with TRBJ2-5, with 7 positions matching TRBD1. Germline loops: CDR1 SGDLS, CDR2 YYNGEE. J lost 4 bases, V lost 2 bases, and 2 bases had no gene match. The CDR3 spans 13 residues. The CDR3: CASSVTGRETQYF. In DNA, the CDR3 is TGTGCCAGCAGCGTGACAGGGAGAGAGACCCAGTACTTC.

This sequence joins TRBV5-1 and TRBJ2-5; D is tentatively TRBD1 or TRBD2 (5 bases each). V was cut by 3 bases and J by 7 bases, with 16 bases left in between. The CDR3 contains 14 residues. Germline assignment: CDR1 SGHRS and CDR2 YFSETQ. The CDR3 loop is CASSWGMALATQYF. As DNA, the CDR3 is TGCGCCAGCAGCTGGGGGATGGCGTTAGCGACCCAGTACTTC.